The entry below describes one TCR beta chain. The repertoire was sequenced with immunoSEQ multiplex PCR; TCRdb's copy has only in-frame clones and lacks some. The top ten hold 2% to 3% of the sample, which has about 130,000 clones, about nine tenths seen once. This sample stems from a study of control samples from healthy donors and cancer patients. The receptor's source is a man younger than 30 in good health. Sample: blood.

CDR3 protein: CATSIAGLGSQQFF. The CDR3 DNA reads TGCGCCACTTCAATAGCGGGTCTAGGGAGTCAGCAGTTCTTC. This sequence joins TRBV10-1 and TRBJ2-1, with TRBD2 matching over 7 bases. From germline, CDR1 is WNHNN and CDR2 SYGVQD (reference sequence). The junction had 17 bases not matched to a gene; V was cut back by 10 bases and J by 11 bases. The CDR3 is made up of 14 amino acids.